This T cell receptor beta chain was sequenced during a study of human T cells and chemical hapten exposure (dated by TCRdb to about 2021). Notes on the research overall: For sensitization, 2% DPC in acetone was applied to a 2 cm by 2 cm area of upper inner arm skin. Throughout the study period of 20 to 30 weeks, patients also received therapeutic DPC doses to the scalp every week. Patch testing on the upper back used Finn chambers containing 0.01% DPC, with scoring done after 6 days according to International Contact Dermatitis Research Group standards. The patient cohort, mostly female, included alopecia areata with under or over 50% scalp involvement, alopecia totalis and alopecia universalis. Libraries were pooled for sequencing, and per-sample TCR yields varied mainly because of small differences in library volumes within the pool. In alopecia patients, the study followed how the peripheral blood TCR repertoire changed in vivo over primary and secondary sensitization to diphenylcyclopropenone (DPC), a hapten. Patient blood was sampled pre-sensitization (week 0) and at 2, 6 and about 24 weeks after DPC sensitization. Nearly 30 alopecia patients provided blood for TCR sequencing at one to four time points (pre-sensitization, 2, 6 and 24 weeks).

Libraries were built with RACE. Sequenced using a NextSeq 500. Library preparation attached unique molecular identifiers to individual cDNA molecules for quantitative, reproducible TCR counting. For every blood RNA sample, sequencing covered both the TCR alpha and TCR beta chains. The original pipeline was this. A median of around 100,000 TCRs per sample was observed, with a range of about 23,224 to 700,000. The Decombinator software suite was used to annotate the V, J and CDR3 of the TCR reads. Every sample was subsampled to the same number of TCRs (28,000) for the PS versus PT1 abundance plots. Expanded TCRs were defined as absent before sensitization and observed at least eight times at the 2-week time point. Using fastp at Q25 and MiXCR, TCRdb reprocessed the public reads and kept productive beta chains. Here each entry gathers all rows of one CDR3 protein and keeps the most common genes and DNA. These V and J calls derive from TCRdb rather than the authors' analysis. The sample table shows 180,000 or so distinct CDR3 sequences, and 25% to 30% are seen once. The ten top clones hold 2.9% of the sample.

In light of the paper, this sample's time point label describes: pre-sensitization, week 0. The sample's treatment or condition label is to be understood as: therapeutic diphenylcyclopropenone sensitization with weekly scalp DPC. At every patch-test visit, the blood draw took place before the patch test was put on. To be eligible, patients had to be aged 18 to 70, diagnosed with alopecia and judged suitable for DPC therapy, while pregnant patients were excluded. Total RNA was extracted from unfractionated whole blood that had been collected in Tempus Blood RNA tubes. Per the germline V gene, SQVTM is the CDR1 and ANQGSEA is the CDR2. V is trimmed back by 6 bases and J by 4 bases, and the junction contains 14 bases that no gene match accounts for. The CDR3, cysteine through phenylalanine, is 16 amino acids long. Only CDR3 DNA is held: 48 bases, read in frame from base 1. The paper as a whole reports these results and caveats: The number of PT1 expanded TCRs positively correlated with patch test score, significant at thresholds 8, 16 and 32 but not 4. Compared with pre-sensitization or healthy control sets, expanded TCRs formed significantly more large CDR3 similarity clusters, which is consistent with antigen-driven responses. DPC sensitization did not change how many TCRs were above 1 in 1000 frequency, and no evidence was found of alterations in global repertoire structure. After repeated subsampling, changes were observed in the strength of the expansion versus patch-test correlation and in the threshold at which the correlation became significant. Alopecia, a presumed autoimmune disease, was present in all patients, so the immune response of the patients might differ from that of healthy individuals.

Regarding this clonotype: Its cognate antigen has yet to be identified. Within one base of it there is no much larger clone, and no base qualities were kept.

Material: whole blood, obtained in connection with sensitization to the hapten diphenylcyclopropenone (DPC). The clonotype originates from a woman in her twenties or thirties with alopecia areata. Some clones in this sample may be carry-over from other donors' samples. The rearrangement joined TRBV29-1 to TRBJ1-2, with 10 bases in between that match TRBD1. The CDR3 is CSVENKGQGYVYGYTF. The DNA reads as follows: TGCAGCGTCGAGAATAAGGGACAGGGGTACGTCTATGGCTACACCTTC.